The 2 T cell receptor beta chains in this list originate from one sample, sequenced in a study of Graves' ophthalmopathy and Graves' hyperthyroidism. CDR3 regions of TCR beta were amplified from RNA transcripts. HTBI primers primed a first-round RT-PCR, and a second-round multiplex PCR followed. A single record per CDR3 protein comes from TCRdb applying MiXCR to the multiplex PCR reads. This sample carries approximately 1.2 million distinct CDR3 sequences, about 40% of them seen once, and the ten largest clones take more than 9.5%. Sequencing was performed on peripheral blood or thyroid tissue (not recorded which). Receptors originate from an adult man with Graves' hyperthyroidism.

A few counts support this clonotype. This chain links TRBV6-5 with TRBJ2-5, with 7 bases identical to TRBD1. The CDR3 length is 16 residues. Germline V gene data show CDR1 as MNHEY and CDR2 as SVGAGI. V was clipped by 5 bases and J by 5 bases; unmatched bases: 14. The CDR3 nucleotides read TGTGCCAGCAGTCCCCTAGACAGGGCTAAAACGGAGACCCAGTACTTC. It translates to CASSPLDRAKTETQYF.

V usage is TRBV10-3 and J usage is TRBJ2-7; 15 bases fit TRBD2. V was pared by 3 bases and J by 12 bases, with 3 bases of the junction left unmatched. CDR3 size: 13 residues. The germline V gene has CDR1 ENHRY and CDR2 SYGVKD. The CDR3 sequence is CAISDGLAGGLYF. CDR3 coding DNA: TGTGCCATCAGTGATGGACTAGCGGGAGGGTTGTACTTC.